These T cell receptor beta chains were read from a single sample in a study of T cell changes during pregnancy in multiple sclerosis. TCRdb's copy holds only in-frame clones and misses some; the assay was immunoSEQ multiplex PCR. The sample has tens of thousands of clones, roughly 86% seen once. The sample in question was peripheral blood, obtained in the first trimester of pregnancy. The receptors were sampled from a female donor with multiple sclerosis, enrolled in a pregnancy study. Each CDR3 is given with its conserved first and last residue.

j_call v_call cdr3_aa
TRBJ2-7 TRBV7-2 CASSPGTSSTYEQYF
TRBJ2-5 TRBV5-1 CASSSREAQETQYF
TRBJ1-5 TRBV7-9 CASSSTQAGNQPQHF
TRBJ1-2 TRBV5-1 CASSLNFRQGVASANYGYTF
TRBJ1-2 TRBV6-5 CASSRRTGGSGYTF
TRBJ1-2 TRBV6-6 CASSPGQGGGYTF
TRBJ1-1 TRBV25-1 CASSPDRGPVNTEAFF
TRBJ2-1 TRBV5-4 CASSLGTTGYNEQFF
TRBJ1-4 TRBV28 CASSLTGLANEKLFF
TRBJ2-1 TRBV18 CASSPTSGNNEQFF
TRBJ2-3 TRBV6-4 CASSDSGSSDTQYF
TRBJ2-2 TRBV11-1 CASSSHIAGAWLGELFF
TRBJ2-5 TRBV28 CASSHRLAEQETQYF
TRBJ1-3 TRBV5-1 CASSLGRGPPGNTIYF
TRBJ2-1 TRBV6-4 CASSGLAGGNEQFF
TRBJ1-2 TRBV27 CASSSPGGGYTF
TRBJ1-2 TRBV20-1 CSAGLSPGYTF
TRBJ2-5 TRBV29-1 CSVAWGSGSLKTQYF
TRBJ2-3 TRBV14 CASSQEMAGGTDTQYF
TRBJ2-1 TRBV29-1 CSLGQFRDNEQFF
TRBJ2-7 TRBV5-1 CASSLAGQGAGYEQYF
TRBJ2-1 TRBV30 CAWTSGRALNEQFF
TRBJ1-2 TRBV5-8 CASIMQPEAGYTF
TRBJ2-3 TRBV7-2 CASSLLGLAGAWTDTQYF